This is a list of T cell receptor beta chains from one sample in a study of T cells in Graves' hyperthyroidism and ophthalmopathy. TCRdb re-derived calls from the multiplex PCR reads in MiXCR, one entry per CDR3 protein. The sample holds a few hundred thousand distinct CDR3 sequences; roughly 15% are singletons and the top ten take roughly a fifth. The sample consisted of blood. The receptor set was obtained from a woman in her 30s with Graves' ophthalmopathy. CDR3s include the opening cysteine and the closing phenylalanine or tryptophan. D genes are given only for firm matches. Expanded clones get a size class; other rows say once, few or many, or leave the size out.

CDR3 DNA: TGTGCCAGCAGCGTAGGGCTAACCAAAGAGACCCAGTACTTC
CDR3 protein: CASSVGLTKETQYF
J gene: TRBJ2-5
V gene: TRBV9
D gene: -
clone size: -

CDR3 DNA: TGTGCCAGCAGGGGACAGTCGAACACTGAAGCTTTCTTT
CDR3 protein: CASRGQSNTEAFF
J gene: TRBJ1-1
V gene: TRBV2
D gene: TRBD1
clone size: many

CDR3 DNA: TGTGCCAGCAGCTTTTGGCTAGCGGGGCAAGAGACCCAGTACTTC
CDR3 protein: CASSFWLAGQETQYF
J gene: TRBJ2-5
V gene: TRBV7-2
D gene: TRBD2
clone size: many

CDR3 DNA: TGCAGTGCTAGAGATAATAGCGGGGGTTACAATGAGCAGTTCTTC
CDR3 protein: CSARDNSGGYNEQFF
J gene: TRBJ2-1
V gene: TRBV20-1
D gene: TRBD2
clone size: many

CDR3 DNA: TGTGCCATCAGTCGAAGGACAGGGAACTATGGCTACACCTTC
CDR3 protein: CAISRRTGNYGYTF
J gene: TRBJ1-2
V gene: TRBV10-3
D gene: TRBD1
clone size: many

CDR3 DNA: TGTGCCAGTAGTATACAAGGAAACACTGAAGCTTTCTTT
CDR3 protein: CASSIQGNTEAFF
J gene: TRBJ1-1
V gene: TRBV19
D gene: -
clone size: many

CDR3 DNA: TGTGCCAGTAGTATGACAGGGGCGAACACCGGGGAGCTGTTTTTT
CDR3 protein: CASSMTGANTGELFF
J gene: TRBJ2-2
V gene: TRBV19
D gene: TRBD1
clone size: -

CDR3 DNA: TGTGCCAGTGGACTGGGGGTTTACTCACCCCTCCACTTT
CDR3 protein: CASGLGVYSPLHF
J gene: TRBJ1-6
V gene: TRBV19
D gene: -
clone size: -

CDR3 DNA: TGCAGCGTCACAGGATGGGAGAGGTCTGAAGCTTTCTTT
CDR3 protein: CSVTGWERSEAFF
J gene: TRBJ1-1
V gene: TRBV29-1
D gene: -
clone size: many

CDR3 DNA: TGTGCCGGCAGCTTGTGGCGGCTAGCCCCAGAGGGGCGGGAGACCCAGTACTTC
CDR3 protein: CAGSLWRLAPEGRETQYF
J gene: TRBJ2-5
V gene: TRBV7-8
D gene: -
clone size: -

CDR3 DNA: TGTGCCAGCAGTTACTCGGTTCCAGGGATCGATGGCTACACCTTC
CDR3 protein: CASSYSVPGIDGYTF
J gene: TRBJ1-2
V gene: TRBV6-6
D gene: -
clone size: many

CDR3 DNA: TGTGCCAGCAGCTTAGAGGCAAGCTATGGCTACACCTTC
CDR3 protein: CASSLEASYGYTF
J gene: TRBJ1-2
V gene: TRBV11-3
D gene: -
clone size: many

CDR3 DNA: TGTGCCAGCACAAAAGACCCAAGCCACACCGGGGAGCTGTTTTTT
CDR3 protein: CASTKDPSHTGELFF
J gene: TRBJ2-2
V gene: TRBV6-1
D gene: -
clone size: -

CDR3 DNA: TGCAGTGCGAAGCGTAGTGAAAAACTGTTTTTT
CDR3 protein: CSAKRSEKLFF
J gene: TRBJ1-4
V gene: TRBV20-1
D gene: -
clone size: -

CDR3 DNA: TGTGCCAGCAGCAACAGGGGCGCCGGGGAGCTGTTTTTT
CDR3 protein: CASSNRGAGELFF
J gene: TRBJ2-2
V gene: TRBV3-1
D gene: TRBD1
clone size: many

CDR3 DNA: TGCGCCAGCAACGAAGGACAGGGGGCAAATGACGAGCAGTACTTC
CDR3 protein: CASNEGQGANDEQYF
J gene: TRBJ2-7
V gene: TRBV5-1
D gene: TRBD1
clone size: many

CDR3 DNA: TGTGCCAGCAGCCCGGAGGGGTCCTCCTACAATGAGCAGTTCTTC
CDR3 protein: CASSPEGSSYNEQFF
J gene: TRBJ2-1
V gene: TRBV7-9
D gene: -
clone size: many

CDR3 DNA: TGTGCCAGCAACAGCGGGGGGGCCTTCGTAGATACGCAGTATTTT
CDR3 protein: CASNSGGAFVDTQYF
J gene: TRBJ2-3
V gene: TRBV7-2
D gene: TRBD2
clone size: -

CDR3 DNA: TGTGCCGGCAGTTTAACGATGACAGACGGGATTAATCAGCCCCAGCATTTT
CDR3 protein: CAGSLTMTDGINQPQHF
J gene: TRBJ1-5
V gene: TRBV12-3/TRBV12-4
D gene: -
clone size: -

CDR3 DNA: TGTGCCAGTAGGAGGGGCGATGAGCAGTTCTTC
CDR3 protein: CASRRGDEQFF
J gene: TRBJ2-1
V gene: TRBV19
D gene: -
clone size: many

CDR3 DNA: TGTGCCAGCAGCTTGTTCGGGGCTGGAAACACCATATATTTT
CDR3 protein: CASSLFGAGNTIYF
J gene: TRBJ1-3
V gene: TRBV5-6
D gene: -
clone size: many

CDR3 DNA: TGTGCCAGCAGTCACTCGATCGGCTCTGGAAACACCATATATTTT
CDR3 protein: CASSHSIGSGNTIYF
J gene: TRBJ1-3
V gene: TRBV6-5
D gene: -
clone size: many

CDR3 DNA: TGTGCCAGCAGCTTTAACCAGGGACAGCTCCATGGCTACACCTTC
CDR3 protein: CASSFNQGQLHGYTF
J gene: TRBJ1-2
V gene: TRBV7-9
D gene: TRBD1
clone size: -

CDR3 DNA: TGTGCCAGCAGCTTTAGTTCGGGAGAATATGAGCAGTTCTTC
CDR3 protein: CASSFSSGEYEQFF
J gene: TRBJ2-1
V gene: TRBV11-2
D gene: -
clone size: many

CDR3 DNA: TGTGCCAGCAACGAACCGGGACAGGGGAGTTCACCCCTCCACTTT
CDR3 protein: CASNEPGQGSSPLHF
J gene: TRBJ1-6
V gene: TRBV6-2/TRBV6-3
D gene: TRBD1
clone size: few

CDR3 DNA: TGTGCCAGCAACGATGCGGGACAGGGGCCTGAAAAACTGTTTTTT
CDR3 protein: CASNDAGQGPEKLFF
J gene: TRBJ1-4
V gene: TRBV27
D gene: TRBD1
clone size: many

CDR3 DNA: TGTGCCAGCAGTGAAACCAGACTAGCGGGGGTAAAAGAACAGACCCAGTACTTC
CDR3 protein: CASSETRLAGVKEQTQYF
J gene: TRBJ2-5
V gene: TRBV2
D gene: TRBD2
clone size: many

CDR3 DNA: TGCAGTGCTAGAGAACTAGCGGGGGTCTGGGAGACCCAGTACTTC
CDR3 protein: CSARELAGVWETQYF
J gene: TRBJ2-5
V gene: TRBV20-1
D gene: TRBD2
clone size: many

CDR3 DNA: TGTGCCAGCAGTGAAAGGGGGAGGGGGATAAATAATTCACCCCTCCACTTT
CDR3 protein: CASSERGRGINNSPLHF
J gene: TRBJ1-6
V gene: TRBV2
D gene: -
clone size: many

CDR3 DNA: TGTGCCATAAACGTGCGTTTCTCGCGGGACGCAGATACGCAGTATTTT
CDR3 protein: CAINVRFSRDADTQYF
J gene: TRBJ2-3
V gene: TRBV10-3
D gene: -
clone size: many

CDR3 DNA: TGCAGTGCTAGAACTAGCGGGGGGTATGAGCAGTTCTTC
CDR3 protein: CSARTSGGYEQFF
J gene: TRBJ2-1
V gene: TRBV20-1
D gene: TRBD2
clone size: many

CDR3 DNA: TGTGCCTGGAGTGACCCCCCGACAGGAACCTACGAGCAGTACTTC
CDR3 protein: CAWSDPPTGTYEQYF
J gene: TRBJ2-7
V gene: TRBV30
D gene: -
clone size: few

CDR3 DNA: TGTGCCAGCAGCCCCTATGGGGGCGGGGGCACCGGGGAGCTGTTTTTT
CDR3 protein: CASSPYGGGGTGELFF
J gene: TRBJ2-2
V gene: TRBV9
D gene: -
clone size: few

CDR3 DNA: TGCAGTGCGGTAGAGGCAGGGGTATTAAGTAATTCACCCCTCCACTTT
CDR3 protein: CSAVEAGVLSNSPLHF
J gene: TRBJ1-6
V gene: TRBV20-1
D gene: -
clone size: many

CDR3 DNA: TGTGCCAGCAGCGCCACACAGGGGTCCCCAGATACGCAGTATTTT
CDR3 protein: CASSATQGSPDTQYF
J gene: TRBJ2-3
V gene: TRBV9
D gene: TRBD1
clone size: -

CDR3 DNA: TGTGCCTGGGGTCCGGCCTGGGGGACTGAAGCTTTCTTT
CDR3 protein: CAWGPAWGTEAFF
J gene: TRBJ1-1
V gene: TRBV30
D gene: -
clone size: many

CDR3 DNA: TGTGCCAGCACCCCCCCATTTAGAGTATTGAACACTGAAGCTTTCTTT
CDR3 protein: CASTPPFRVLNTEAFF
J gene: TRBJ1-1
V gene: TRBV28
D gene: -
clone size: many

CDR3 DNA: TGTGCCAGCAGCTTGGGCGAGCTGCGTCTCTATAATTCACCCCTCCACTTT
CDR3 protein: CASSLGELRLYNSPLHF
J gene: TRBJ1-6
V gene: TRBV5-6
D gene: -
clone size: many

CDR3 DNA: TGTGCCAGCAGTTGGGGGGACAGGGGTCGAGGAGGACAGCCCCAGCATTTT
CDR3 protein: CASSWGDRGRGGQPQHF
J gene: TRBJ1-5
V gene: TRBV28
D gene: TRBD1
clone size: many

CDR3 DNA: TGTGCCAGCAGCTTAGCCTGGGGCAGGGCCTTGGGTGGCTACACCTTC
CDR3 protein: CASSLAWGRALGGYTF
J gene: TRBJ1-2
V gene: TRBV11-2
D gene: -
clone size: many

CDR3 DNA: TGTGCCAGCAGTAATGGACTTTATAGCAATCAGCCCCAGCATTTT
CDR3 protein: CASSNGLYSNQPQHF
J gene: TRBJ1-5
V gene: TRBV11-2
D gene: -
clone size: many